This T cell receptor (beta chain) is drawn from a study of Graves' ophthalmopathy and Graves' hyperthyroidism. Regarding the study as a whole: Most clonotypes expanded in thyroid above 0.001 frequency were present in blood too.

Pregnant or lactating patients and those with other autoimmune diseases or uncontrolled infections were excluded. PBMCs came from more than 7.5 ml of fresh peripheral blood. This clonotype was observed many times. Antigen unknown. This CDR3 contains 15 residues. The germline CDR1 and CDR2 sequences are SGHKS and YYEKEE (reference sequence). V lost 1 base, J lost 1 base, and 12 bases lay in between. Amplification of TCR beta CDR3 regions used RNA transcripts. An initial RT-PCR round employing HTBI primers preceded a second-round multiplex PCR. TCRdb called the multiplex PCR reads again in MiXCR, with one record for every CDR3 protein. This table has 680,000 or so distinct CDR3 sequences, 20% to 25% appearing once.

The clonotype was recovered from a woman between 18 and 30 years old with stable Graves' hyperthyroidism. Some clones in this sample may be carry-over from other donors' samples. This chain links TRBV5-5 with TRBJ2-7; TRBD1 is a possible D gene (5 bases). Sequenced input: peripheral blood. The CDR3 spells CASSLLGDPSYEQYF. In nucleotides, the CDR3 is TGTGCCAGCAGCTTGTTAGGGGATCCGTCCTACGAGCAGTACTTC.